Listed below are T cell receptor beta chains from one sample, sequenced in a study of blood T cell repertoires in COVID-19. Repertoires were generated with immunoSEQ multiplex PCR, while TCRdb's copy carries only in-frame clones and drops some. Counted here are around 98,000 clones, approximately 84% occurring once; the ten biggest clones make up approximately 15%. The specimen was peripheral blood. The receptor source for this set is a woman aged 60-70 years with acute or convalescent COVID-19. The CDR3 runs from the conserved cysteine through the conserved F or W. The size entry is marked missing in some rows and otherwise reads once, few, many or a size class.

v_gene	j_gene	abundance	CDR3aa
TRBV7-2	TRBJ1-2	.	CASSPTGDYGYTF
TRBV19	TRBJ1-1	.	CASSGTDRAPEAFF
TRBV13	TRBJ1-3	.	CASSLAERAAIYF
TRBV5-1	TRBJ2-3	.	CASFVGSAVDTQYF
TRBV2	TRBJ1-3	.	CASSEGGQLAGNTIYF
TRBV27	TRBJ1-1	.	CASSGVRNTEAFF
TRBV19	TRBJ1-1	once	CASSRRMNTEAFF
TRBV19	TRBJ2-3	once	CASSRQGLGNTQYF
TRBV9	TRBJ2-3	.	CASSLGPKNVGLRVDTQYF
TRBV27	TRBJ1-5	.	CASSRMGQGPGQPQHF
TRBV7-7	TRBJ2-5	.	CASSPLSGGAETQYF
TRBV7-9	TRBJ1-5	.	CASSLGSLSNQPQHF
TRBV30	TRBJ1-1	.	CAWSVTRGDTEAFF
TRBV12-3/TRBV12-4	TRBJ2-3	.	CASNWGVEGTQYF
TRBV9	TRBJ2-1	.	CASSPHWGGRTEQFF
TRBV5-4	TRBJ1-2	.	CASSKDRSPNYGYTF
TRBV3-1/TRBV3-2	TRBJ1-1	.	CASSPKGRPEAFF
TRBV30	TRBJ1-5	.	CAWSVQGGQPQHF
TRBV7-2	TRBJ1-4	.	CASSPRQAATNEKLFF
TRBV5-1	TRBJ1-2	once	CASSTLQDNYGYTF
TRBV7-2	TRBJ2-1	.	CASSLAPGTGGYNEQFF
TRBV6-5	TRBJ1-2	.	CASSGAYGGYTF
TRBV5-4	TRBJ1-3	.	CASSLQTGSSGNTIYF